This T cell receptor (beta chain) was captured by sequencing in a study of T cell clonality in common variable immunodeficiency. This clone was seen more than once but under ten times. With the read ending 3 residues before the CDR3 end, the germline J gene is used to fill in that end. This table comes from immunoSEQ multiplex PCR, and its TCRdb copy is limited to in-frame clones, with some not included. The specimen gives fewer than 40,000 clones without singletons; the ten biggest hold 3.5% to 4%. The CDR3 contains 14 residues. Germline-derived CDR1 and CDR2 are LNHDA and SQIVND (reference sequence).

This clonotype was sampled from a person aged 18 to 75 in good health. Sequenced: peripheral blood mononuclear cells. The chain combines TRBV19 with TRBJ1-2; a possible D gene is TRBD1 (6 bases). CDR3 bases read: TGTGCCAGTAGTATGGGGGCACAGACCTACGAC. The encoded protein is CASSMGAQTYD. The entire CDR3 sequence reads CASSMGAQTYDYTF.